The 26 T cell receptor beta chains in this list originate from one sample, sequenced in a study of T cells after yellow fever vaccination. MiXCR was run by TCRdb on the 5' RACE reads, yielding one entry per CDR3 protein. The sample contains around 30,000 distinct CDR3 sequences, about 6% of which appear only once. The input for sequencing was PBMCs, either bulk or a sorted T-cell subset (CD4+, CD8+, memory, or dextramer-sorted; not recorded which), taken on the day of the yellow fever booster vaccination. The source of these receptors is a young man who received the YFV17D yellow fever vaccine.

This clonotype was counted many times. This chain connects TRBV4-3 to TRBJ1-4; D unresolved. V lost 1 base and J lost 6, with 9 bases in between. Looked up from germline, CDR1 is LGHNA and CDR2 is YSLEER. The CDR3 consists of 14 residues. The CDR3 DNA reads TGCGCCAGCAGCCAAGCCGGGAGTTATGAAAAACTGTTTTTT. It translates to CASSQAGSYEKLFF.

This clonotype appeared a few times. The chain couples TRBV19 to TRBJ1-1; D call uncertain. CDR1 is LNHDA, CDR2 SQIVND, per germline (reference sequence). V shed 5 bases and J shed 0 bases, with 7 bases lying between them. This CDR3 is 13 amino acids long. The CDR3 loop reads CASSLSLNTEAFF. Written as DNA, the CDR3 is TGTGCCAGTAGTCTCTCACTGAACACTGAAGCTTTCTTT.

This clonotype was seen ten or more times. The V and J genes are TRBV5-5 and TRBJ1-1; perhaps TRBD1 as D (6 bases). Looked up from germline, CDR1 is SGHKS and CDR2 is YYEKEE (reference sequence). CDR3 length: 15 residues. V was clipped by 0 bases and J by 0 bases, with 9 bases between them. The CDR3 here is CASSLVGGMNTEAFF. CDR3 nucleotides: TGTGCCAGCAGCTTGGTAGGGGGAATGAACACTGAAGCTTTCTTT.

V gene TRBV10-3 combines with J gene TRBJ2-1, with D unclear. The CDR3 is 13 amino acids. The germline V gene has CDR1 ENHRY and CDR2 SYGVKD. The ends were cut back, 3 bases at V and 2 bases at J, with 5 bases in the middle. The CDR3 reads CAISDGAYNEQFF. CDR3 DNA: TGTGCCATCAGTGACGGAGCCTACAATGAGCAGTTCTTC.

There are many counts of this clonotype. The rearrangement uses TRBV11-1 and TRBJ2-1; possible D gene TRBD1, 7 bases. Trimming left V 0 bases short and J 1 base short, with 16 bases between. CDR1 is SGHAT, CDR2 FQDESV, per germline (reference sequence). The CDR3 consists of 18 residues. The CDR3 loop is CASSLAREQGTSYNEQFF. DNA for the CDR3: TGTGCCAGCAGCTTAGCAAGGGAACAGGGGACTTCCTACAATGAGCAGTTCTTC. The variable domain in full, completed from reference TRBV11-1 and TRBJ2-1, reads EAEVAQSPRYKITEKSQAVAFWCDPISGHATLYWYRQILGQGPELLVQFQDESVVDDSQLPKDRFSAERLKGVDSTLKIQPAELGDSAMYLCASSLAREQGTSYNEQFFGPGTRLTVL.

Concerning this clonotype itself: Being one base from a much bigger clone, this may be a read error. The chain employs TRBV7-2 and TRBJ2-1; D gene ambiguous. V was pared by 1 base and J by 8 bases, with 12 bases between. Germline CDR1 is SGHTA and CDR2 is FQGNSA. CDR3 length: 14 amino acids. CDR3 sequence reads: CASSLETLVHEQFF. CDR3 in DNA: TGTGCCAGCAGCTTAGAAACCTTGGTACATGAGCAGTTCTTC.

This clonotype was counted ten times or more. J is TRBJ2-3 and V is TRBV29-1, with 11 bases aligning to TRBD2. The CDR3 spans 17 residues. The germline CDR1 and CDR2 sequences are SQVTM and ANQGSEA. After removal of 8 bases from V and 1 base from J, the junction contained 14 bases not matched to a gene. The CDR3 coding sequence is TGCAGCACAGGGGGTACTAGCGGGAGTGTGGGCACAGATACGCAGTATTTT. Its translation: CSTGGTSGSVGTDTQYF.

Here the CDR3 DNA reads TGTGCCTGGAGTAAAATAGGTATACACCGCTACGAGCAGTACTTC. Translation gives CAWSKIGIHRYEQYF. The chain joins TRBV30 to TRBJ2-7; D not resolved. Looked up from germline, CDR1 is GTSNPN and CDR2 is SVGIG (reference sequence). This CDR3 spans 15 amino acids. Trimming removed 2 bases at V and 3 bases at J, with 17 bases between.

V gene TRBV5-6 combines with J gene TRBJ2-4; weak D call: TRBD2 (6 bases). The CDR3 contains 18 residues. V lost 4 bases, J lost 0 bases, and 20 bases lay in between. The germline V gene encodes CDR1 SGHDT and CDR2 YYEEEE. The CDR3 reads CASSPGLRGSIAKNIQYF. Written as DNA, the CDR3 is TGTGCCAGCAGCCCCGGACTACGGGGCTCGATAGCCAAAAACATTCAGTACTTC.

The chain couples TRBV19 to TRBJ2-2, with D unresolved. V was pared by 3 bases and J by 0 bases, with 8 bases between. The CDR3 length is 15 residues. CDR1 is LNHDA and CDR2 is SQIVND in the germline V gene (reference sequence). The chain's CDR3 is CASSIRTTNTGELFF. In nucleotides, the CDR3 is TGTGCCAGTAGTATCCGTACAACGAACACCGGGGAGCTGTTTTTT.

Here the CDR3 reads CASSFAAGTGYNEQFF. The CDR3 DNA reads TGTGCCAGCAGCTTTGCCGCCGGGACAGGGTACAATGAGCAGTTCTTC. The chain employs TRBV7-2 and TRBJ2-1; 9 nucleotides match TRBD1. The CDR3 has 16 amino acids. Germline V CDR1 and CDR2: SGHTA, FQGNSA. Losses at the gene ends were 3 bases for V and 4 bases for J; bases not matched to a gene: 7.

This clonotype was counted ten times or more. The rearrangement joins TRBV4-3 to TRBJ1-6, with 8 bases lining up with TRBD1. Germline CDR1 LGHNA, CDR2 YSLEER. The CDR3 runs to 15 residues. After removal of 4 bases from V and 6 bases from J, the junction contained 5 bases not matched to a gene. CDR3 protein: CASSPGQGGNSPLHF. The CDR3 DNA follows: TGCGCCAGCAGCCCCGGACAGGGCGGTAATTCACCCCTCCACTTT.

Only a few counts were recorded for this clonotype. V gene TRBV20-1 combines with J gene TRBJ2-2; D perhaps matches TRBD1 (6 bases). This CDR3 has 15 residues. CDR1 DFQATT and CDR2 SNEGSKA come from the germline V gene (reference sequence). Deletions cut 1 base from V and 3 bases from J, with 12 bases between. The CDR3 loop is CSARGTGFDTGELFF. The CDR3 nucleotides read TGCAGTGCTAGAGGTACAGGGTTTGACACCGGGGAGCTGTTTTTT.

This clonotype was observed a handful of times. The chain combines TRBV7-3 with TRBJ1-1; 9 bases are shared with TRBD1. Trimming took 5 bases from V and 5 from J; bases not matched to a gene: 3. CDR1 SGHTA and CDR2 FQGTGA come from the germline V gene. CDR3 size: 13 residues. For the CDR3, the DNA is TGTGCCAGCAGCGCGACAGGGGGGACTGAAGCTTTCTTT. This gives the protein CASSATGGTEAFF. The full variable domain, in which reference TRBV7-3 and TRBJ1-1 provide the parts outside the CDR3, is GAGVSQTPSNKVTEKGKYVELRCDPISGHTALYWYRQSLGQGPEFLIYFQGTGAADDSGLPNDRFFAVRPEGSVSTLKIQRTERGDSAVYLCASSATGGTEAFFGQGTRLTVV.

This clonotype was recorded many times. The J gene is TRBJ2-7, the V gene TRBV5-1; 8 bases agree with TRBD2. V was pared by 0 bases and J by 0 bases, with 2 bases of the junction left unmatched. Germline V gene lookup returns CDR1 SGHRS and CDR2 YFSETQ. The CDR3 runs 15 residues. CDR3 nucleotides: TGCGCCAGCAGCTTGGGCGGGAGGACCTCCTACGAGCAGTACTTC. Amino acids: CASSLGGRTSYEQYF.

This clonotype was recorded at least ten times. CDR3 region: CASSLHLAGTYNEQFF. The DNA for the CDR3 is TGTGCCAGCAGCCTGCACCTAGCAGGCACCTACAATGAGCAGTTCTTC. The chain carries TRBV11-2 and TRBJ2-1, with D possibly TRBD2 on 5 matching bases. V lost 5 bases and J 2 bases, leaving 16 bases between the germline ends. Germline CDR1 and CDR2: SGHAT and FQNNGV. The CDR3 spans 16 residues.

This clonotype came up many times. The chain links TRBV7-9 to TRBJ1-2; D not certain. The CDR3 spans 13 residues. The germline V gene has CDR1 SEHNR and CDR2 FQNEAQ (reference sequence). V dropped 5 bases and J dropped 1 base, with 8 bases sitting between them. CDR3 loop: CASSPGFNYGYTF. The CDR3 nucleotides are TGTGCCAGCAGCCCTGGGTTTAACTATGGCTACACCTTC.

Ten or more counts support this clonotype. The chain is built from TRBV3-1 and TRBJ2-3; 7 nucleotides line up with TRBD1. CDR1 and CDR2 from the germline V gene are LGHDT and YNNKEL (reference sequence). The ends lost 7 bases at V and 1 base at J; junction bases unmatched: 8. This CDR3 is 15 amino acids long. The DNA of the CDR3 is TGTGCCAGCACCAGGGGGACAGCGGGCACAGATACGCAGTATTTT. Its protein product is CASTRGTAGTDTQYF.

This clonotype was counted ten times or more. V gene TRBV2 combines with J gene TRBJ1-5; 11 bases line up with TRBD1. The CDR3 is 15 amino acids. Germline CDR1 reads SNHLY; CDR2 reads FYNNEI. The trim removed 6 bases at V and 0 bases at J, leaving 1 base unmatched. In DNA form, the CDR3 reads TGTGCCAGCAGGGACAGGGGGCTTAGCAATCAGCCCCAGCATTTT. This sequence encodes CASRDRGLSNQPQHF.

There are many counts of this clonotype. CDR3 nucleotide sequence: TGTGCCAGTAGGAAGACTAGCGGGGGCACAGATACGCAGTATTTT. It yields the protein CASRKTSGGTDTQYF. The chain recombines TRBV19 with TRBJ2-3, with 11 bases aligning to TRBD2. CDR3 length: 15 residues. Germline V CDR1 and CDR2: LNHDA, SQIVND (reference sequence). Trimming removed 6 bases from V and 1 base from J; junction bases left unmatched: 3. The full variable domain, its missing parts supplied by reference TRBV19 and TRBJ2-3, is DGGITQSPKYLFRKEGQNVTLSCEQNLNHDAMYWYRQDPGQGLRLIYYSQIVNDFQKGDIAEGYSVSREKKESFPLTVTSAQKNPTAFYLCASRKTSGGTDTQYFGPGTRLTVL.

This chain links TRBV3-1 with TRBJ2-1; the match to TRBD2 covers 7 bases. Germline assignment: CDR1 LGHDT and CDR2 YNNKEL (reference sequence). This CDR3 contains 11 residues. The V segment lost 3 bases and the J segment 10 bases; nucleotides outside the gene matches: 0. The CDR3 DNA reads as TGTGCCAGCAGCCAGGGGGGGGAGCAGTTCTTC. This encodes CASSQGGEQFF.

This clonotype was picked up many times. V is TRBV6-2 or TRBV6-3 and J is TRBJ2-1, with TRBD2 identical over 7 bases. The ends lost 8 bases at V and 5 bases at J; junction bases unmatched: 12. The CDR3 has 15 amino acids. Germline loops: CDR1 MNHEY, CDR2 SVGEGT. Here the CDR3 DNA reads TGTGCCAGCCGACTTACACTAGCGTCGGACAATGAGCAGTTCTTC. Its translation is CASRLTLASDNEQFF.

The chain couples TRBV6-2 or TRBV6-3 to TRBJ2-7; 15 bases are a match to TRBD2. Trimming removed 8 bases from V and 4 bases from J; junction bases left unmatched: 12. CDR3 length equals 17 residues. Germline CDR1 and CDR2: MNHEY and SVGEGT. The CDR3 spells CASRPGTSGRLGYEQYF. The CDR3 DNA reads as TGTGCCAGCCGCCCCGGGACTAGCGGGAGGCTGGGTTACGAGCAGTACTTC.

This clonotype was picked up a small number of times. This rearrangement joins TRBV7-2 to TRBJ2-1; D is ambiguous. Trimming cost V 2 bases and J 7 bases, with 12 bases left between them. Germline V gene sequence: CDR1 SGHTA, CDR2 FQGNSA. The CDR3 sequence is 14 residues long. The DNA for the CDR3 is TGTGCCAGCAGCTTAAGGCAGAAAGTGAATGAGCAGTTCTTC. Its protein product is CASSLRQKVNEQFF.

At least ten counts were recorded for this clonotype. This chain connects TRBV20-1 to TRBJ1-5, with a tentative D call TRBD1 (5 bases). The V and J ends lost 6 bases and 5 bases respectively, with 11 bases between them. This CDR3 comprises 12 residues. Germline-derived CDR1 and CDR2 are DFQATT and SNEGSKA (reference sequence). CDR3 nucleotide sequence: TGCAGTGCCGGCAGGGAGTATCAGCCCCAGCATTTT. This encodes CSAGREYQPQHF.

This clonotype has at least ten counts. V is TRBV21-1 and J is TRBJ1-2; TRBD1 reflects the table's D call only, with no check against the DNA. TRBV21-1 represents a pseudogene. The CDR3 runs 13 residues. DNA of the CDR3: TGTGCCAGCAGCAAAATCAGGGGTAGTGGCTACACCTTC. It is translated as CASSKIRGSGYTF.